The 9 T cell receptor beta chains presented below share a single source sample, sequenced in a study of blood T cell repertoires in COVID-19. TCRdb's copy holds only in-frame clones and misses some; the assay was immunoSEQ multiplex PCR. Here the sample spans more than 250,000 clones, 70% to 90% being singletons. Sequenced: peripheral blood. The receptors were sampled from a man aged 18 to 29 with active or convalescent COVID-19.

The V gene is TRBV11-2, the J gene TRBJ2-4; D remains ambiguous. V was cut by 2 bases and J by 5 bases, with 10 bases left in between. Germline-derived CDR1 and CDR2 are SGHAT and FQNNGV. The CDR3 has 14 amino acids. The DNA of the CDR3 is TGTGCCAGCAGCTTACCCAGGTCTCAAAACATTCAGTACTTC. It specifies CASSLPRSQNIQYF.

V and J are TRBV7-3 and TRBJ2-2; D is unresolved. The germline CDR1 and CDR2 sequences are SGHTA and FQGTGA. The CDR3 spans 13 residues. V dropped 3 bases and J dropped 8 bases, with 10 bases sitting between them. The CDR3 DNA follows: TGTGCCAGCAGCTTGAGTACTACTGGGGAGCTGTTTTTT. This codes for CASSLSTTGELFF. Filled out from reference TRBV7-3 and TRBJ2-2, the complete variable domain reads GAGVSQTPSNKVTEKGKYVELRCDPISGHTALYWYRQSLGQGPEFLIYFQGTGAADDSGLPNDRFFAVRPEGSVSTLKIQRTERGDSAVYLCASSLSTTGELFFGEGSRLTVL.

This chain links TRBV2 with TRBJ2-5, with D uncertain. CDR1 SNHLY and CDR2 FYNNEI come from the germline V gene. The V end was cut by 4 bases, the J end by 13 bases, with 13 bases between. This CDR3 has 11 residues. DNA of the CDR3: TGTGCCAGCAGTGCTCACAAGAAAACGTACTTC. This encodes CASSAHKKTYF.

The CDR3 protein is CASSLGGRLLRGTQYF. The DNA for the CDR3 is TGTGCCAGCAGCTTGGGCGGGAGGCTCCTCCGGGGTACGCAGTATTTT. The V gene is TRBV5-4, the J gene TRBJ2-3; TRBD2 matches at 8 bases. The CDR3 contains 16 residues. Germline V gives CDR1 SGHNT, CDR2 YYREEE (reference sequence). V was clipped by 0 bases and J by 8 bases; unmatched bases: 11.

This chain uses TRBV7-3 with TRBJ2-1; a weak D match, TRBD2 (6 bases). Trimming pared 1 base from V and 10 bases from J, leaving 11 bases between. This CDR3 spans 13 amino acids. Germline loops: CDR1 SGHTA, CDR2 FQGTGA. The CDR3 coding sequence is TGTGCCAGCAGCTTAATCGGAGGGGAGGAGCAGTTCTTC. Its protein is CASSLIGGEEQFF. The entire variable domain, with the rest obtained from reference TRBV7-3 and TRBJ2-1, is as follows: GAGVSQTPSNKVTEKGKYVELRCDPISGHTALYWYRQSLGQGPEFLIYFQGTGAADDSGLPNDRFFAVRPEGSVSTLKIQRTERGDSAVYLCASSLIGGEEQFFGPGTRLTVL.

CDR3 bases: TGTGCCAGCTCCTCGACAGGGGGGCAGACCCAGTACTTC. This codes for CASSSTGGQTQYF. V gene TRBV6-5 combines with J gene TRBJ2-5, with 9 bases fitting TRBD1. Unmatched junction bases numbered 7, after V lost 8 bases and J lost 6 bases. The CDR3 sequence is 13 residues long. The germline V gene has CDR1 MNHEY and CDR2 SVGAGI.

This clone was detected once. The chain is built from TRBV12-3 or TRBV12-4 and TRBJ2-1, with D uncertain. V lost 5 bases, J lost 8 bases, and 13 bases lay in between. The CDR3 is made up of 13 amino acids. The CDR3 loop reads CASSAPLEDEQFF. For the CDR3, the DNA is TGTGCCAGCAGTGCCCCCCTAGAAGATGAGCAGTTCTTC.

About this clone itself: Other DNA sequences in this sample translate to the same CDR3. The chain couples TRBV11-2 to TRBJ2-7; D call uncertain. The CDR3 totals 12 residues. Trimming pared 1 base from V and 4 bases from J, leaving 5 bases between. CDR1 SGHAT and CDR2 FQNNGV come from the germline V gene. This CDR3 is CASSLAGYEQYF. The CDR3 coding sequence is TGTGCCAGCAGCTTAGCAGGATACGAGCAGTACTTC.

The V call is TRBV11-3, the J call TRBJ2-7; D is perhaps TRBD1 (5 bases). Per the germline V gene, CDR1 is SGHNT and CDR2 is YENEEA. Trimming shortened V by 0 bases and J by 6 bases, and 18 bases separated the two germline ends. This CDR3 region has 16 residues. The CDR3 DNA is TGTGCCAGCAGCTTAGATATTGGGGCAGGATTGCGCGAGCAGTACTTC. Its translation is CASSLDIGAGLREQYF.